This T cell receptor (beta chain) derives from a study of blood T cells in healthy people across ages. Across the whole study: Capture via template switching afforded approximately one barcoded beta molecule per two T cells. Study results and caveats: Compared with aged donors, long-lived donors showed fewer expanded clones, suggesting selection. Age brought a roughly linear fall in TCR beta diversity measured per million T cells.

Note on this clonotype: Its antigen is unknown.

This CDR3 has 14 residues. V dropped 6 bases and J dropped 10 bases, with 17 bases sitting between them. The germline V gene encodes CDR1 SGHRS and CDR2 YFSETQ. Alongside a J-beta primer mix, a sample-barcoded 5' primer served in a second PCR lasting 7 to 11 cycles. Paired-end reads containing CDR3 totaled no fewer than 3 million for each sample. TCRdb re-called the 5' RACE reads through MiXCR, storing one row per CDR3 protein. Of about 1.4 million distinct CDR3 sequences in the sample, approximately 59% are singletons; the top ten hold 5% to 7%. This sequence joins TRBV5-1 and TRBJ1-6, with D possibly matching TRBD1 (5 bases). The origin of this receptor is a young man in good health. The sequenced sample consisted of blood. CDR3 region: CASTNGANGSPLHF. CDR3 sequence (DNA): TGCGCCAGCACTAACGGGGCGAATGGCTCACCCCTCCACTTT.